The 29 T cell receptor beta chains reported below all come from one sample, sequenced in a study of cytomegalovirus exposure and HLA in healthy donors. Assay: immunoSEQ multiplex PCR; the TCRdb copy retains only in-frame clones and omits some. The sample records approximately 120,000 clones, about 88% being singletons. The sequenced material came from PBMCs. Source of these receptors: a woman between 18 and 30 years old in good health and CMV-seronegative.

The rearrangement uses TRBV19 and TRBJ2-3; 7 bases fit TRBD2. The CDR3 contains 14 residues. Germline V CDR1 and CDR2: LNHDA, SQIVND (reference sequence). With V trimmed by 11 bases and J by 4 bases, 12 bases remained unmatched. As DNA, the CDR3 is TGTGCCGGGCCTAGGGCGGGAGAGGCAGATACGCAGTATTTT. Amino acid sequence: CAGPRAGEADTQYF.

The chain recombines TRBV5-1 with TRBJ1-3; no clear D. The CDR3 sequence is 14 residues long. Trimming took off 0 bases at V and 2 bases at J, with 6 bases between the two ends. Germline-derived CDR1 and CDR2 are SGHRS and YFSETQ. This CDR3 is CASSLESAGNTIYF. DNA of the CDR3: TGCGCCAGCAGCTTGGAGTCGGCTGGAAACACCATATATTTT.

V is TRBV9 and J is TRBJ2-5, with D possibly being TRBD1 (5 bases). CDR1 and CDR2 (germline): SGDLS, YYNGEE. V was pared by 4 bases and J by 5 bases, with 12 bases between. This CDR3 is built from 13 residues. CDR3 sequence (DNA): TGTGCCAGCAGCAGGGGCCTCTTGGAGACCCAGTACTTC. Its protein is CASSRGLLETQYF.

The V gene is TRBV14, the J gene TRBJ1-2; TRBD1 aligns across 9 bases. This CDR3 contains 14 residues. Losses at the gene ends were 0 bases for V and 9 bases for J; bases not matched to a gene: 5. Germline V gene lookup returns CDR1 SGHDN and CDR2 FVKESK. CDR3 sequence (DNA): TGTGCCAGCAGCCAAGACAGGGGACAGGGTCGCTACACCTTC. Its translation is CASSQDRGQGRYTF.

This clone has a single count. The chain uses TRBV28 and TRBJ2-1, with no clear D. Looked up from germline, CDR1 is MDHEN and CDR2 is SYDVKM. The CDR3 runs to 12 residues. The V end was cut by 1 base, the J end by 7 bases, with 5 bases between. The CDR3 loop is CASSLLENEQFF. The CDR3 nucleotides are TGTGCCAGCAGTTTATTGGAGAATGAGCAGTTCTTC.

The chain couples TRBV28 to TRBJ1-4; no firm D call. Germline V gene lookup returns CDR1 MDHEN and CDR2 SYDVKM. This CDR3 has 14 amino acids. V was shortened by 9 bases and J by 5 bases, with 16 bases between the two germline ends. The CDR3, as DNA: TGTGCCAGTAATTGGCGAGGCGCCAATGAAAAACTGTTTTTT. As protein: CASNWRGANEKLFF.

The chain links TRBV30 to TRBJ1-1; D may be TRBD1 (5 bases). The germline V gene has CDR1 GTSNPN and CDR2 SVGIG (reference sequence). The length of the CDR3 is 13 residues. Trimming left V 0 bases short and J 3 bases short, with 8 bases between. The CDR3 is CAWSVQDYTEAFF. The CDR3 DNA follows: TGTGCCTGGAGTGTACAGGATTACACTGAAGCTTTCTTT.

This clone has a single count. The gene calls are TRBV7-9 and TRBJ1-3, with D unclear. Germline CDR1 is SEHNR and CDR2 is FQNEAQ (reference sequence). CDR3 length: 13 amino acids. In DNA form, the CDR3 reads TGTGTCCTTAGAGCTCCCTCTGGAAACACCATATATTTT. Translated: CVLRAPSGNTIYF.

In its sample, this clone was seen a few times. The rearrangement joins TRBV28 to TRBJ1-3; 7 nucleotides line up with TRBD1. Unmatched junction bases numbered 7, after V lost 1 base and J lost 4 bases. Germline CDR1 reads MDHEN; CDR2 reads SYDVKM. There are 16 residues in the CDR3. The CDR3 spells CASSLLATGEGNTIYF. The CDR3 nucleotides read TGTGCCAGCAGTTTATTGGCCACAGGGGAAGGAAACACCATATATTTT.

The V and J genes are TRBV28 and TRBJ1-1, with D unclear. With 8 bases removed from V and 1 base from J, the gap between germline ends came to 11 bases. Germline V lookup: CDR1 MDHEN, CDR2 SYDVKM. This CDR3 spans 13 amino acids. In DNA, the CDR3 is TGTGCCAGCGGCCTAACGGGGAACACTGAAGCTTTCTTT. Translated, it gives CASGLTGNTEAFF.

The chain is built from TRBV4-1 and TRBJ2-7; maybe TRBD2 (6 bases). This CDR3 spans 14 amino acids. V was trimmed by 1 base and J by 5 bases, leaving 12 bases between them. Germline lookup yields CDR1 MGHRA and CDR2 YSYEKL. The CDR3 reads CASSQVAGINEQYF. CDR3 DNA: TGCGCCAGCAGCCAAGTGGCGGGGATCAACGAGCAGTACTTC.

This chain joins TRBV11-2 and TRBJ1-5; possibly TRBD1 for D (6 bases). V dropped 5 bases and J dropped 4 bases, with 9 bases sitting between them. This CDR3 spans 13 amino acids. Looked up from germline, CDR1 is SGHAT and CDR2 is FQNNGV. The chain's CDR3 is CASSQGINQPQHF. CDR3 DNA sequence: TGTGCCAGCAGCCAGGGGATTAATCAGCCCCAGCATTTT.

The V gene is TRBV12-5, the J gene TRBJ1-1, with D maybe TRBD1 (6 bases). CDR1 is LGHNT and CDR2 is FRNRAP in the germline V gene. The CDR3 has 12 amino acids. The V and J ends lost 5 bases and 6 bases respectively, with 10 bases between them. CDR3 DNA sequence: TGTGCTAGTGGTCAGGACAGTGCTGAAGCTTTCTTT. It yields the protein CASGQDSAEAFF.

The V call is TRBV6-1, the J call TRBJ2-7, with D possibly TRBD1 on 6 matching bases. The germline V gene has CDR1 MNHNS and CDR2 SASEGT. Trimming left V 7 bases short and J 0 bases short, with 13 bases between. The CDR3 has 14 amino acids. The CDR3 sequence is CASTSGTPSYEQYF. As DNA, the CDR3 is TGTGCCAGCACCTCCGGGACACCCTCCTACGAGCAGTACTTC.

This chain uses TRBV7-2 with TRBJ1-1; D perhaps matches TRBD1 (6 bases). The V end was cut by 3 bases, the J end by 7 bases, with 15 bases between. CDR3 length: 14 amino acids. Germline CDR1 and CDR2: SGHTA and FQGNSA. This CDR3 reads CASSFIGQTYEAFF. DNA of the CDR3: TGTGCCAGCAGCTTCATAGGACAGACATATGAAGCTTTCTTT.

The chain combines TRBV5-4 with TRBJ2-7, with D possibly being TRBD1 (6 bases). The CDR3 spans 14 residues. Trimming cost V 2 bases and J 7 bases, with 16 bases left between them. Germline CDR1 SGHNT, CDR2 YYREEE (reference sequence). The CDR3 coding sequence is TGTGCCAGCAGCTTTCAGGGGAAGATAGGGGAGCAGTACTTC. Translating gives CASSFQGKIGEQYF.

The chain employs TRBV19 and TRBJ1-2, with 7 bases lining up with TRBD1. The V gene end was trimmed by 5 bases and the J gene end by 0 bases; junction bases not matched to a gene: 6. The CDR3 covers 15 residues. Germline V CDR1 and CDR2: LNHDA, SQIVND (reference sequence). The CDR3 here is CASSGRGLANYGYTF. CDR3 bases: TGTGCCAGTAGTGGCAGGGGGTTGGCTAACTATGGCTACACCTTC. The variable domain in full, with the rest retrieved from reference TRBV19 and TRBJ1-2, is DGGITQSPKYLFRKEGQNVTLSCEQNLNHDAMYWYRQDPGQGLRLIYYSQIVNDFQKGDIAEGYSVSREKKESFPLTVTSAQKNPTAFYLCASSGRGLANYGYTFGSGTRLTVV.

The count of this clone is one. The chain employs TRBV7-3 and TRBJ2-3; TRBD2 matches at 8 bases. The CDR3 is 13 amino acids. The germline V gene has CDR1 SGHTA and CDR2 FQGTGA. Trimming cost V 2 bases and J 5 bases; bases outside gene matches: 0. The chain's CDR3 is CASSLAGGDTQYF. The CDR3 DNA reads as TGTGCCAGCAGCTTAGCGGGGGGAGATACGCAGTATTTT.

The V and J genes are TRBV5-3 and TRBJ2-3, with D tentatively TRBD2 (6 bases). TRBV5-3 is flagged as an ORF with uncertain function. There are 13 residues in the CDR3. V was trimmed by 8 bases and J by 4 bases, leaving 14 bases between them. The CDR3, as DNA: TGTGCCAGGGCGCGACTAGGATCAGATACGCAGTATTTT. It yields the protein CARARLGSDTQYF.

The chain joins TRBV28 to TRBJ1-2; 9 nucleotides align to TRBD1. The CDR3 consists of 16 residues. CDR1 and CDR2 (germline): MDHEN, SYDVKM. Germline trimming cut 5 bases from V and 6 bases from J; bases unmatched to any gene: 13. CDR3 sequence: CASSTPQGAMSDGYTF. The CDR3 DNA sequence: TGTGCCAGCAGTACCCCACAGGGGGCTATGTCGGATGGCTACACCTTC.

The V and J genes are TRBV27 and TRBJ2-2, with D possibly matching TRBD1 (5 bases). With 2 bases removed from V and 1 base from J, the gap between germline ends came to 8 bases. Germline values: CDR1 MNHEY, CDR2 SMNVEV (reference sequence). This CDR3 contains 15 residues. This chain's CDR3 is CASSLTGLNTGELFF. CDR3 bases: TGTGCCAGCAGTTTAACAGGCCTGAACACCGGGGAGCTGTTTTTT.

The V and J genes are TRBV18 and TRBJ2-1, with 12 bases identical to TRBD2. Unmatched junction bases numbered 1, after V lost 3 bases and J lost 7 bases. This CDR3 contains 14 residues. The germline V gene has CDR1 KGHSH and CDR2 LQKENI. CDR3 nucleotides: TGTGCCAGCTCACCCGGGACTAGCGGGAATGAGCAGTTCTTC. Amino acids: CASSPGTSGNEQFF.

Here the CDR3 reads CAISAQRDGYTF. The DNA of the CDR3 is TGTGCCATCAGTGCCCAGAGGGATGGCTACACCTTC. The rearrangement uses TRBV10-3 and TRBJ1-2; unclear D gene. Germline V gene sequence: CDR1 ENHRY, CDR2 SYGVKD. V dropped 4 bases and J dropped 6 bases, with 9 bases sitting between them. The CDR3 is made up of 12 amino acids.

V usage is TRBV10-1 and J usage is TRBJ1-3; tentatively, D is TRBD1 (5 bases). Germline values: CDR1 WNHNN, CDR2 SYGVQD (reference sequence). This CDR3 region has 12 residues. The germline V and J ends were trimmed by 4 bases and 4 bases, with 5 bases remaining between them. CDR3 sequence (DNA): TGCGCCAGCAGTGGACAGGGAAACACCATATATTTT. This translates into CASSGQGNTIYF.

This sequence joins TRBV7-2 and TRBJ2-7; 9 bases agree with TRBD1. Germline V lookup: CDR1 SGHTA, CDR2 FQGNSA. Trimming took 3 bases from V and 4 from J; bases not matched to a gene: 7. The length of the CDR3 is 15 residues. The CDR3 reads CASSFDRGREYEQYF. In DNA form, the CDR3 reads TGTGCCAGCAGCTTCGACAGGGGGAGGGAGTACGAGCAGTACTTC.

This rearrangement joins TRBV7-9 to TRBJ2-3; D may be TRBD2 (6 bases). CDR3 size: 17 residues. Trimming took off 0 bases at V and 1 base at J, with 14 bases between the two ends. Germline-derived CDR1 and CDR2 are SEHNR and FQNEAQ (reference sequence). Here the CDR3 DNA reads TGTGCCAGCAGCTTAGCTGCCCTGCGGGATGGCACAGATACGCAGTATTTT. Amino acids: CASSLAALRDGTDTQYF.

This chain links TRBV6-5 with TRBJ2-2, with 10 bases that match TRBD1. Germline lookup yields CDR1 MNHEY and CDR2 SVGAGI. V was clipped by 3 bases and J by 12 bases; unmatched bases: 10. The CDR3 covers 15 residues. The CDR3 coding sequence is TGTGCCAGCAGTTATTCCGGGACAGGGGCACCTCAGCTGTTTTTT. It specifies CASSYSGTGAPQLFF.

Here the CDR3 reads CAWSVISGNEQYF. In DNA form, the CDR3 reads TGTGCCTGGAGTGTAATTTCAGGGAACGAGCAGTACTTC. The chain is built from TRBV30 and TRBJ2-7; the D gene is possibly TRBD1 (5 bases). V lost 0 bases and J 5 bases, leaving 11 bases between the germline ends. Per germline, CDR1 GTSNPN and CDR2 SVGIG (reference sequence). The CDR3 contains 13 residues.

This clone showed up just once. The chain couples TRBV7-3 to TRBJ2-5, with a tentative D call TRBD2 (5 bases). This CDR3 comprises 14 residues. The germline gives CDR1 SGHTA, CDR2 FQGTGA. Trimming removed 5 bases from V and 5 bases from J, with 15 bases in between. CDR3 nucleotides: TGTGCCAGCAGCCCGGTTGGAGGAGATGAGACCCAGTACTTC. Translating it yields CASSPVGGDETQYF.